The 30 T cell receptor beta chains below were found in one sample sequenced in a study of blood T cell repertoires in COVID-19. The method was immunoSEQ multiplex PCR; TCRdb's version includes in-frame clones alone and lacks a portion of them. The data show 20,000 to 25,000 clones, with 89% seen just once and 9.7% held by the top ten. Sequencing was carried out using peripheral blood. The receptor source for this set is a man between 65 and 79 years old with acute or convalescent COVID-19.

V is TRBV5-6 and J is TRBJ1-2; D is undetermined. V lost 0 bases, J lost 0 bases, and 12 bases lay in between. The CDR3 has 16 residues. Per the germline V gene, CDR1 is SGHDT and CDR2 is YYEEEE. The CDR3 DNA reads TGTGCCAGCAGCTTGGTACCCGTAGTAGCTAACTATGGCTACACCTTC. Encoded protein: CASSLVPVVANYGYTF. The whole variable domain, filled in from reference TRBV5-6 and TRBJ1-2, reads DAGVTQSPTHLIKTRGQQVTLRCSPKSGHDTVSWYQQALGQGPQFIFQYYEEEERQRGNFPDRFSGHQFPNYSSELNVNALLLGDSALYLCASSLVPVVANYGYTFGSGTRLTVV.

In its sample, this clone was seen once. The CDR3 nucleotides read TGTGCCAGCAACCCGCCGCCAGGTCACACAGATACGCAGTATTTT. The encoded protein is CASNPPPGHTDTQYF. The chain couples TRBV7-9 to TRBJ2-3; D call uncertain. With 7 bases removed from V and 2 bases from J, the gap between germline ends came to 16 bases. Germline assignment: CDR1 SEHNR and CDR2 FQNEAQ (reference sequence). This CDR3 is built from 15 residues. The variable domain in full, completed from reference TRBV7-9 and TRBJ2-3, reads DTGVSQNPRHKITKRGQNVTFRCDPISEHNRLYWYRQTLGQGPEFLTYFQNEAQLEKSRLLSDRFSAERPKGSFSTLEIQRTEQGDSAMYLCASNPPPGHTDTQYFGPGTRLTVL.

The rearrangement joins TRBV7-6 to TRBJ1-4, with TRBD1 matching over 9 bases. Germline-derived CDR1 and CDR2 are SGHVS and FNYEAQ. The CDR3 covers 17 residues. Trimming removed 4 bases from V and 4 bases from J; junction bases left unmatched: 10. In DNA, the CDR3 is TGTGCCAGCAGCTCCGACGGACAGGGGAATAGTAATGAAAAACTGTTTTTT. This sequence encodes CASSSDGQGNSNEKLFF.

The chain has TRBV10-3 and TRBJ2-1; 9 nucleotides agree with TRBD2. Germline loops: CDR1 ENHRY, CDR2 SYGVKD. J lost 4 bases, V lost 9 bases, and 7 bases had no gene match. The CDR3 extends over 14 amino acids. The CDR3 is CAINGREGYNEQFF. Written as DNA, the CDR3 is TGTGCCATTAACGGGCGGGAGGGTTACAATGAGCAGTTCTTC.

The chain is built from TRBV7-2 and TRBJ2-3, with a tentative D call TRBD2 (6 bases). V lost 1 base to trimming and J lost 1 base, with 9 bases between them. This CDR3 has 15 residues. Germline CDR1 and CDR2: SGHTA and FQGNSA. CDR3 loop: CASSLGGEGTDTQYF. The CDR3 DNA is TGTGCCAGCAGCTTAGGTGGGGAGGGCACAGATACGCAGTATTTT. The full variable domain, completed using reference TRBV7-2 and TRBJ2-3, is GAGVSQSPSNKVTEKGKDVELRCDPISGHTALYWYRQSLGQGLEFLIYFQGNSAPDKSGLPSDRFSAERTGGSVSTLTIQRTQQEDSAVYLCASSLGGEGTDTQYFGPGTRLTVL.

This chain links TRBV18 with TRBJ2-1, with D possibly being TRBD2 (7 bases). The CDR3 contains 15 residues. Between the trimmed V and J ends, which lost 6 bases and 4 bases, there was a span of 16 bases. CDR1 is KGHSH, CDR2 LQKENI, per germline. CDR3 sequence (DNA): TGTGCCAGCTCCCTAGGCGGGGGCGAATACAATGAGCAGTTCTTC. The encoded protein is CASSLGGGEYNEQFF.

The genes are TRBV4-1 and TRBJ1-2; a possible D gene is TRBD1 (5 bases). Germline V CDR1 and CDR2: MGHRA, YSYEKL. CDR3 size: 15 residues. V was shortened by 1 base and J by 7 bases, with 16 bases between the two germline ends. Here the CDR3 DNA reads TGCGCCAGCAGCCAAGTCGGTGCGGGGCTGGGTGGCTACACCTTC. As protein: CASSQVGAGLGGYTF.

CDR3: CASSQDSPTSGGHLAKNIQYF. DNA for the CDR3: TGTGCCAGCAGCCAAGATTCCCCGACTAGCGGGGGACACCTAGCCAAAAACATTCAGTACTTC. V gene TRBV3-1 (or the pseudogene TRBV3-2) combines with J gene TRBJ2-4; 12 positions match TRBD2. Trimming at V came to 0 bases and at J to 0 bases, leaving 12 bases not matched to a gene. This CDR3 spans 21 amino acids. In germline, CDR1 is LGHDT, CDR2 YNNKEL (reference sequence).

This clone was picked up one time. The chain combines TRBV11-2 with TRBJ1-1; no definite D call. Germline V gives CDR1 SGHAT, CDR2 FQNNGV. The germline V and J ends were trimmed by 2 bases and 0 bases, with 10 bases remaining between them. This CDR3 contains 15 residues. The CDR3 bases are TGTGCCAGCAGCTTATTCACGAGCTTGAACACTGAAGCTTTCTTT. Translation: CASSLFTSLNTEAFF.

The V call is TRBV6-1, the J call TRBJ2-3, with TRBD1 identical over 8 bases. CDR1 and CDR2 from the germline V gene are MNHNS and SASEGT. CDR3 length: 17 residues. Trimming removed 2 bases from V and 4 bases from J; junction bases left unmatched: 11. The CDR3, as DNA: TGTGCCAGCAGTGAAAGGGCCTTTCAGGGGGCCGCAGATACGCAGTATTTT. It is translated as CASSERAFQGAADTQYF.

The chain is built from TRBV19 and TRBJ2-5; 10 bases are shared with TRBD1. Germline V CDR1 and CDR2: LNHDA, SQIVND (reference sequence). V was pared by 3 bases and J by 3 bases, with 1 base of the junction left unmatched. CDR3 length: 14 residues. CDR3 coding DNA: TGTGCCAGTAGTATGACAGGGGGCGAAGAGACCCAGTACTTC. As protein: CASSMTGGEETQYF.

This clone was counted only a few times. This chain links TRBV13 with TRBJ2-2, with D possibly being TRBD2 (6 bases). V lost 5 bases to trimming and J lost 4 bases, with 17 bases between them. The CDR3 contains 16 residues. Per germline, CDR1 PRHDT and CDR2 FYEKMQ (reference sequence). The CDR3 region is CASSPASERGTGELFF. In DNA, the CDR3 is TGTGCCAGCAGCCCGGCTAGCGAGAGAGGCACCGGGGAGCTGTTTTTT.

This clone was seen only once. The CDR3 region has the DNA TGCAGTGCTAGAGACCGGGGGACGCAGTATTTT. Its protein is CSARDRGTQYF. The chain employs TRBV20-1 and TRBJ2-3; a weak D match, TRBD2 (6 bases). Deletions cut 0 bases from V and 9 bases from J, with 7 bases between. CDR3 length: 11 amino acids. CDR1 is DFQATT, CDR2 SNEGSKA, per germline (reference sequence).

The chain is built from TRBV5-4 and TRBJ1-1; D is possibly TRBD1 (5 bases). The germline gives CDR1 SGHNT, CDR2 YYREEE (reference sequence). Trimming cost V 3 bases and J 4 bases, with 25 bases left between them. The CDR3 covers 18 residues. The CDR3 sequence is CASSSSWVGGVSGTEAFF. CDR3 bases: TGTGCCAGCAGCTCGTCTTGGGTAGGAGGGGTGTCCGGCACTGAAGCTTTCTTT.

The chain carries TRBV7-9 and TRBJ2-7; D not certain. There are 13 residues in the CDR3. Between the trimmed V and J ends, which lost 2 bases and 6 bases, there was a span of 11 bases. CDR1 and CDR2 from the germline V gene are SEHNR and FQNEAQ (reference sequence). This chain's CDR3 is CASSLLAGPEQYF. CDR3 sequence (DNA): TGTGCCAGCAGCTTATTGGCAGGCCCCGAGCAGTACTTC.

This clone has more than one count but fewer than ten. This chain joins TRBV6-5 and TRBJ1-1; D is perhaps TRBD1 (5 bases). CDR1 and CDR2 from the germline V gene are MNHEY and SVGAGI. V was shortened by 5 bases and J by 5 bases, with 15 bases between the two germline ends. CDR3 length: 14 residues. CDR3 DNA: TGTGCCAGCAGTCTCCAGGGTACGTTAACTGAAGCTTTCTTT. Translation gives CASSLQGTLTEAFF.

By frequency in the sample, this clone is medium-sized. The chain recombines TRBV21-1 with TRBJ2-4; TRBD2 is the table's D call and was not checked against the DNA. TRBV21-1 counts as a pseudogene. The CDR3 length is 16 residues. The CDR3 DNA reads as TGTGCCAGCAGCAAAACGACTAGCGGAGCCAAAAACATTCAGTACTTC. It translates to CASSKTTSGAKNIQYF.

The V call is TRBV19, the J call TRBJ1-5, with 7 bases identical to TRBD1. The CDR3 sequence is 16 residues long. With 5 bases clipped from V and 2 bases from J, the junction kept 9 bases outside the gene matches. The V gene's germline CDR1 is LNHDA and CDR2 SQIVND (reference sequence). The CDR3 loop reads CASSARGMKGNQPQHF. CDR3 sequence (DNA): TGTGCCAGTAGTGCCAGGGGGATGAAGGGCAATCAGCCCCAGCATTTT.

This clone appeared a single time. This chain uses TRBV7-9 with TRBJ2-3, with a possible D match to TRBD2 (6 bases). V lost 2 bases and J 5 bases, leaving 11 bases between the germline ends. The CDR3 has 14 residues. Germline-derived CDR1 and CDR2 are SEHNR and FQNEAQ (reference sequence). In DNA form, the CDR3 reads TGTGCCAGCAGCTTATTCGCGGGAATAGATACGCAGTATTTT. Amino acid sequence: CASSLFAGIDTQYF.

The chain combines TRBV19 with TRBJ2-1; 11 bases line up with TRBD2. Germline CDR1 reads LNHDA; CDR2 reads SQIVND (reference sequence). The CDR3 is 16 residues long. Germline trimming cut 5 bases from V and 5 bases from J; bases unmatched to any gene: 8. The CDR3 DNA reads as TGTGCCAGTAGTCTCCAACTAGCGGGAGTTGACAATGAGCAGTTCTTC. This codes for CASSLQLAGVDNEQFF.

This clone occurred once. The chain couples TRBV15 to TRBJ1-5; TRBD1 might be the D (6 bases). Deletions cut 0 bases from V and 0 bases from J, with 15 bases between. Germline V CDR1 and CDR2: LNHNV, YYDKDF (reference sequence). The CDR3 spans 18 residues. The CDR3 protein is CATSRDEQGWVSNQPQHF. Written as DNA, the CDR3 is TGTGCCACCAGCAGAGATGAGCAGGGGTGGGTTAGCAATCAGCCCCAGCATTTT.

The gene calls are TRBV5-1 and TRBJ1-2; TRBD1 agrees at 12 bases. V shed 0 bases, J shed 8 bases, and the junction held 5 bases outside the gene matches. Germline CDR1 is SGHRS and CDR2 is YFSETQ. CDR3 length: 15 residues. This chain's CDR3 is CASSLAGTGGEGYTF. The CDR3 region has the DNA TGCGCCAGCAGCTTGGCCGGGACAGGGGGCGAAGGCTACACCTTC.

The chain recombines TRBV18 with TRBJ1-1; D remains unclear. This CDR3 spans 14 amino acids. V was trimmed by 5 bases and J by 0 bases, leaving 10 bases between them. From germline, CDR1 is KGHSH and CDR2 LQKENI. The CDR3 spells CASSYPTMNTEAFF. CDR3 nucleotides: TGTGCCAGCTCATATCCGACAATGAACACTGAAGCTTTCTTT.

The J gene is TRBJ1-6, the V gene TRBV15; 12 nucleotides line up with TRBD1. This CDR3 has 16 residues. Per the germline V gene, CDR1 is LNHNV and CDR2 is YYDKDF (reference sequence). J was trimmed by 10 bases and V by 1 base; bases with no gene match: 5. For the CDR3, the DNA is TGTGCCACCAGCAGAGCCACCGGGACAGGGGGCTCACCCCTCCACTTT. It translates to CATSRATGTGGSPLHF.

The chain is built from TRBV25-1 and TRBJ2-7; D uncertain. Trimming took 5 bases from V and 3 from J, leaving 8 bases between them. Germline CDR1 and CDR2: MGHDK and SYGVNS. The CDR3 loop spans 12 amino acids. CDR3 DNA: TGTGCCAGCAGTCCGGGTAACTACGAGCAGTACTTC. Amino acid sequence: CASSPGNYEQYF.

The rearrangement links TRBV7-9 to TRBJ2-4, with 10 bases identical to TRBD1. The CDR3 length is 19 residues. CDR1 and CDR2 (germline): SEHNR, FQNEAQ (reference sequence). J lost 0 bases, V lost 5 bases, and 13 bases had no gene match. Here the CDR3 reads CASSPLPGQGRGAKNIQYF. CDR3 DNA sequence: TGTGCCAGCAGCCCCCTGCCGGGACAGGGGAGAGGAGCCAAAAACATTCAGTACTTC.

This rearrangement joins TRBV29-1 to TRBJ1-5; no definite D call. The CDR3 spans 13 residues. Trimming left V 7 bases short and J 0 bases short, with 10 bases between. Germline CDR1 reads SQVTM; CDR2 reads ANQGSEA. This chain's CDR3 is CSALEASNQPQHF. The CDR3 coding sequence is TGCAGCGCCCTGGAGGCTAGCAATCAGCCCCAGCATTTT.

V gene TRBV18 combines with J gene TRBJ1-3, with no clear D. Between the trimmed V and J ends, which lost 2 bases and 3 bases, there was a span of 5 bases. CDR3 length: 13 amino acids. Germline V gene data show CDR1 as KGHSH and CDR2 as LQKENI. CDR3 DNA: TGTGCCAGCTCACCAGCAGATGGAAACACCATATATTTT. It encodes CASSPADGNTIYF.

This chain joins TRBV18 and TRBJ2-7, with TRBD1 matching over 11 bases. V lost 3 bases and J lost 4; bases outside the gene matches: 8. This CDR3 region has 16 residues. The V gene's germline CDR1 is KGHSH and CDR2 LQKENI. This chain's CDR3 is CASSPSGTGGSYEQYF. The CDR3, as DNA: TGTGCCAGCTCACCGTCCGGGACAGGGGGTTCGTACGAGCAGTACTTC.

This clone was seen a single time. The V call is TRBV10-1, the J call TRBJ1-1, with D unclear. The ends were cut back, 6 bases at V and 2 bases at J, with 10 bases in the middle. The germline gives CDR1 WNHNN, CDR2 SYGVQD (reference sequence). This CDR3 region has 13 residues. This CDR3 reads CASSPTVNTEAFF. Here the CDR3 DNA reads TGCGCCAGCAGCCCGACTGTTAACACTGAAGCTTTCTTT.